Listed here are 14 T cell receptor beta chains from one sample, sequenced in a study of beta chain features in type 1 diabetes. The entirety of the isolated RNA underwent reverse transcription, so expressed TCRB transcripts were sequenced. Using immunoSEQ multiplex PCR, the repertoire was profiled, and TCRdb retains in-frame clones only, with some absent. The profile shows about 300,000 clones, approximately 8.1% of them singletons. Sequenced: central memory CD4+ T cells from blood. These receptors were obtained from a young woman in good health.

The chain is built from TRBV28 and TRBJ1-5; TRBD1 is a possible D gene (6 bases). The CDR3 is 15 residues long. Germline lookup yields CDR1 MDHEN and CDR2 SYDVKM. Trimming took off 4 bases at V and 2 bases at J, with 12 bases between the two ends. The CDR3 reads CASSSAGAGNQPQHF. CDR3 DNA sequence: TGTGCCAGCAGTTCTGCAGGGGCGGGCAATCAGCCCCAGCATTTT.

The chain is built from TRBV30 and TRBJ2-5, with no clear D. Germline V gene sequence: CDR1 GTSNPN, CDR2 SVGIG (reference sequence). Deletions cut 4 bases from V and 1 base from J, with 10 bases between. CDR3 size: 13 residues. The CDR3 DNA is TGTGCCTGGAACCCCGGAACCCAAGAGACCCAGTACTTC. Its translation is CAWNPGTQETQYF.

This clone was counted between two and nine times. The V call is TRBV29-1, the J call TRBJ2-3; perhaps TRBD2 as D (5 bases). CDR1 is SQVTM and CDR2 is ANQGSEA in the germline V gene. The CDR3 loop spans 14 amino acids. V was pared by 3 bases and J by 2 bases, with 12 bases between. Here the CDR3 reads CSVDRGSDTDTQYF. CDR3 DNA sequence: TGCAGCGTTGATCGGGGATCGGACACAGATACGCAGTATTTT.

The chain joins TRBV11-1 to TRBJ2-3; a weak D match, TRBD2 (7 bases). The CDR3 sequence is 15 residues long. CDR1 SGHAT and CDR2 FQDESV come from the germline V gene (reference sequence). The V end lost 1 base, the J end lost 4 bases, and 12 bases lay between the germline ends. The CDR3 region has the DNA TGTGCCAGCAGCTTAGTGCGGGGGCCCTCAGATACGCAGTATTTT. This translates into CASSLVRGPSDTQYF.

With regard to this clone: This is likely an artifact of a read error, given a far larger clone one base away. The chain is built from TRBV7-9 and TRBJ2-1; either TRBD1 or TRBD2 may fit D (5 bases each). CDR3 length equals 16 residues. The germline CDR1 and CDR2 sequences are SEHNR and FQNEAQ (reference sequence). V shed 5 bases and J shed 2 bases, with 16 bases lying between them. CDR3 nucleotides: TGTGCCAGCAGCCCCCGGCTGATGGGGGCCTACAATGAGCAGTTCTTC. Translating gives CASSPRLMGAYNEQFF. Filled out from reference TRBV7-9 and TRBJ2-1, the complete variable domain reads DTGVSQNPRHKITKRGQNVTFRCDPISEHNRLYWYRQTLGQGPEFLTYFQNEAQLEKSRLLSDRFSAERPKGSFSTLEIQRTEQGDSAMYLCASSPRLMGAYNEQFFGPGTRLTVL.

This clone came up a few times. This chain joins TRBV5-6 and TRBJ2-3; D gene unclear. The CDR3 is 14 residues long. Germline V CDR1 and CDR2: SGHDT, YYEEEE. V was cut by 5 bases and J by 0 bases, with 10 bases left in between. The CDR3 nucleotides read TGTGCCAGCAGGAAGACATATAGCACAGATACGCAGTATTTT. Translation gives CASRKTYSTDTQYF.

The rearrangement joins TRBV5-1 to TRBJ2-1; weak D call: TRBD2 (5 bases). Germline V CDR1 and CDR2: SGHRS, YFSETQ. The CDR3 covers 16 residues. V was pared by 0 bases and J by 4 bases, with 14 bases between. The CDR3 DNA is TGCGCCAGCAGCTTGGGTCCTAGCTTGGATTACAATGAGCAGTTCTTC. It translates to CASSLGPSLDYNEQFF.

There are a few counts of this clone. In DNA, the CDR3 is TGTGCCAGCAGCTTATCGAACCAGGATGATCAGCCCCAGCATTTT. It codes for CASSLSNQDDQPQHF. The V call is TRBV7-9, the J call TRBJ1-5; no clear D gene. The CDR3 contains 15 residues. V dropped 2 bases and J dropped 5 bases, with 13 bases sitting between them. Germline V lookup: CDR1 SEHNR, CDR2 FQNEAQ (reference sequence).

A remark on this clone: Other nucleotide sequences in the sample specify the same CDR3. This sequence joins TRBV12-5 and TRBJ2-3; D not resolved. The CDR3 loop spans 12 amino acids. The V and J ends lost 1 base and 6 bases respectively, with 5 bases between them. Germline-derived CDR1 and CDR2 are LGHNT and FRNRAP. The CDR3 bases are TGTGCTAGTGGTTTGGAAACGGATACGCAGTATTTT. This translates into CASGLETDTQYF.

The chain carries TRBV2 and TRBJ1-6; 9 bases fit TRBD1. CDR1 is SNHLY, CDR2 FYNNEI, per germline. The trim removed 5 bases at V and 7 bases at J, leaving 6 bases unmatched. This CDR3 region has 15 residues. The CDR3 region is CASSRSGTGNSPLHF. The CDR3 DNA reads as TGTGCCAGCAGTCGATCCGGGACAGGGAATTCACCCCTCCACTTT. The whole variable domain, remainder taken from reference TRBV2 and TRBJ1-6, is EPEVTQTPSHQVTQMGQEVILRCVPISNHLYFYWYRQILGQKVEFLVSFYNNEISEKSEIFDDQFSVERPDGSNFTLKIRSTKLEDSAMYFCASSRSGTGNSPLHFGNGTRLTVT.

The chain carries TRBV6-5 and TRBJ2-7, with a weak D call TRBD1 (5 bases). Deletions cut 0 bases from V and 6 bases from J, with 12 bases between. Per the germline V gene, CDR1 is MNHEY and CDR2 is SVGAGI. The CDR3 covers 14 residues. The chain's CDR3 is CASSYSKGRVEQYF. The CDR3 coding sequence is TGTGCCAGCAGTTACTCGAAGGGCAGGGTCGAGCAGTACTTC.

The chain combines TRBV30 with TRBJ1-1; 7 nucleotides line up with TRBD1. CDR1 and CDR2 from the germline V gene are GTSNPN and SVGIG (reference sequence). The CDR3 contains 14 residues. The V and J ends lost 1 base and 6 bases, in that order; junction bases with no gene match: 8. CDR3 in DNA: TGTGCCTGGAGTGGAGAGACAGGGTTTGCTGAAGCTTTCTTT. The encoded protein is CAWSGETGFAEAFF.

The rearrangement links TRBV28 to TRBJ2-1, with D perhaps TRBD2 (7 bases). In germline, CDR1 is MDHEN, CDR2 SYDVKM. This CDR3 has 14 amino acids. V was trimmed by 2 bases and J by 4 bases, leaving 9 bases between them. CDR3 bases: TGTGCCAGCAGTTTAGCGGGGGCGTACAATGAGCAGTTCTTC. Translated, it gives CASSLAGAYNEQFF.

With regard to this clone: One end of the junction does not line up with germline, which may come from a read error. The V gene is TRBV7-2, the J gene TRBJ1-6; weak D call: TRBD1 (5 bases). Germline values: CDR1 SGHTA, CDR2 FQGNSA. The CDR3 spans 17 residues. This chain's CDR3 is CASSRTAGGSYNSPLHF. CDR3 bases: TGCGCCAGCAGCCGCACCGCCGGGGGGTCCTATAATTCACCCCTCCACTTT.